This TCR beta chain comes out of a study of shared clonotypes between healthy human individuals. Study-wide results and caveats: Across a handful of donors, naive CD4 shared 5% to 6%, naive CD8 approximately 3.5%, memory CD4 about 2.4%, memory CD8 around 0.36%.

Concerning this clone: Its antigen is undetermined.

Sorted-subset replicate PCR reactions were performed with approximately 190 ng DNA, corresponding to roughly 30,000 T cell genomes. The protocol was immunoSEQ multiplex PCR, while the TCRdb copy is restricted to in-frame clones and leaves out a portion. This table has roughly 2.5 million clones, just over 90% appearing once. All the donors were Caucasian adults who lived in Nashville, Tennessee. CD45RA+ naive and CD45RA-negative memory subsets were separated from CD4+ cells. CDR3 length equals 13 residues. Germline V gene sequence: CDR1 LNHDA, CDR2 SQIVND (reference sequence). The V end lost 3 bases, the J end lost 3 bases, and 5 bases lay between the germline ends.

The sequencing sample was made of naive CD4+ T cells sorted from blood. The sample's subset: CD45RA+ positively selected. The chain joins TRBV19 to TRBJ1-4; D is ambiguous. The TCR comes from a man aged 18 to 30 in good health. The CDR3 DNA follows: TGTGCCAGTAGTATTTCCGCTAATGAAAAACTGTTTTTT. Encoded protein: CASSISANEKLFF. Using reference TRBV19 and TRBJ1-4 for the parts outside the CDR3, the full variable domain is DGGITQSPKYLFRKEGQNVTLSCEQNLNHDAMYWYRQDPGQGLRLIYYSQIVNDFQKGDIAEGYSVSREKKESFPLTVTSAQKNPTAFYLCASSISANEKLFFGSGTQLSVL.